These T cell receptor beta chains were read from a single sample in a study of identical twins. TCRdb reprocessed the 5' RACE reads via MiXCR and lists one record per CDR3 protein. The sample lists 1.5 million or so distinct CDR3 sequences; roughly 35% were seen once. Specimen: cord blood. The receptor source for this set is a newborn girl in good health. CDR3s include the opening cysteine and the closing phenylalanine or tryptophan. D genes are given only for firm matches. Where a row states a size, it is once, few, many or the class of an expanded clone; other rows omit it.

TRBV28,-,few,TRBJ2-4,TGTGCCAGCACCTGCGGACAGACAAACATTCAGTACTTC,CASTCGQTNIQYF
TRBV18,-,few,TRBJ1-2,TGTGCCAGCTCACCAACTGAGGGACATGGCTACACCTTC,CASSPTEGHGYTF
TRBV2,-,few,TRBJ2-7,TGTGCCAGCAGTGTTGGGGGCGGGAGTTCTGGCAATGAGCAGTACTTC,CASSVGGGSSGNEQYF
TRBV29-1,-,few,TRBJ1-1,TGCAGCGTTGCGACCGCGATGAACACTGAAGCTTTCTTT,CSVATAMNTEAFF
TRBV29-1,-,-,TRBJ1-1,TGCAGCGGCTCCGGGACAAGGAACACTGAAGCTTTCTTT,CSGSGTRNTEAFF
TRBV7-6,-,few,TRBJ2-4,TGTGCCAGCAGGCGGGAGGACAGGATTTCACCAGCCAAAAACATTCAGTACTTC,CASRREDRISPAKNIQYF
TRBV5-1,-,few,TRBJ2-5,TGCGCCAGCAGCAAGGGTAAACAAGAGACCCAGTACTTC,CASSKGKQETQYF
TRBV4-1,TRBD2,-,TRBJ2-1,TGCGCCAGCAGCCAAGATGGACTAGCGGGACTGCCAGGGGATGAGCAGTTCTTC,CASSQDGLAGLPGDEQFF
TRBV7-2,-,-,TRBJ2-2,TGTGCCAGCAGCTTAGTTTCAGCGACCGGGGAGCTGTTTTTT,CASSLVSATGELFF
TRBV28,TRBD1,-,TRBJ1-1,TGTGCCAGCGGTACAGGGGTAATAGGCACTGAAGCTTTCTTT,CASGTGVIGTEAFF
TRBV3-1,TRBD2,-,TRBJ2-1,TGTGCCAGCAGCCCCGAGAGCGGGAGGGTGAATGAGCAGTTCTTC,CASSPESGRVNEQFF
TRBV28,TRBD2,once,TRBJ2-3,TGTGCCAGCAGTCCTAGCGGGAGGGTGTTAGATACGCAGTATTTT,CASSPSGRVLDTQYF
TRBV4-1,-,few,TRBJ2-1,TGCGCCAGCAGCCAAAGGAACTGGGGGGAGCAGTTCTTC,CASSQRNWGEQFF
TRBV7-2,TRBD2,-,TRBJ2-1,TGTGCCAGCAGACCGGGGGGGGTAATCTACAATGAGCAGTTCTTC,CASRPGGVIYNEQFF
TRBV2,-,many,TRBJ1-2,TGTGCCAGCAGTGTTGTCTATGGCTACACCTTC,CASSVVYGYTF
TRBV20-1,-,-,TRBJ2-1,TGCAGTGCTAGACACGTGATGATCAAAGAGACCCAGTTCTTC,CSARHVMIKETQFF
TRBV7-9,TRBD1,-,TRBJ2-1,TGTGCCAGCAGCTTTAGTCCGCTCCGGGACAGAAAAGACAATGAGCAGTTCTTC,CASSFSPLRDRKDNEQFF
TRBV29-1,TRBD2,many,TRBJ2-3,TGCAGCGTTGCGGGGATGGGCGGACTAGCGAGAACAGATACGCAGTATTTT,CSVAGMGGLARTDTQYF
TRBV7-2,-,-,TRBJ2-3,TGTGCCAGCAGCTGGAAAGCTAAAGATACGCAGTATTTT,CASSWKAKDTQYF
TRBV5-1,-,once,TRBJ1-1,TGCGCCAGCAGCTTGAGGAAGGTCCCTGCTCTGAACACTGAAGCTTTCTTT,CASSLRKVPALNTEAFF
TRBV7-2,-,-,TRBJ2-3,TGTGCCAGCAGCTTAAATTCTCTAGCTGCAGATACGCAGTATTTT,CASSLNSLAADTQYF
TRBV20-1,TRBD2,few,TRBJ2-4,TGCAGTGCTAGAGATGGGACTAGCGGGGGAGCCAAAAACATTCAGTACTTC,CSARDGTSGGAKNIQYF